This T cell receptor (beta chain) was recorded in a study of cytomegalovirus exposure and HLA in healthy donors. V trimming: 1 base; J trimming: 4 bases; junction bases outside the gene matches: 5. CDR3 size: 16 residues. The germline V gene has CDR1 SGHVS and CDR2 FNYEAQ. This clone was seen just once. PCR employed 60 Vbeta and 13 Jbeta primers. The data were produced by immunoSEQ multiplex PCR, yet TCRdb's version contains in-frame clones alone and is incomplete. The sample gives approximately 150,000 clones, 65% to 75% of which show up once; around 4.7% is in the top ten. The TCR comes from a man between 60 and 75 years old in good health and CMV-seronegative. Sequenced sample: PBMCs. The chain uses TRBV7-6 and TRBJ2-2; 8 bases fit TRBD2. The CDR3, as DNA: TGTGCCAGCAGCTTAGTGGGACTAGGAGGCACCGGGGAGCTGTTTTTT. It yields the protein CASSLVGLGGTGELFF.